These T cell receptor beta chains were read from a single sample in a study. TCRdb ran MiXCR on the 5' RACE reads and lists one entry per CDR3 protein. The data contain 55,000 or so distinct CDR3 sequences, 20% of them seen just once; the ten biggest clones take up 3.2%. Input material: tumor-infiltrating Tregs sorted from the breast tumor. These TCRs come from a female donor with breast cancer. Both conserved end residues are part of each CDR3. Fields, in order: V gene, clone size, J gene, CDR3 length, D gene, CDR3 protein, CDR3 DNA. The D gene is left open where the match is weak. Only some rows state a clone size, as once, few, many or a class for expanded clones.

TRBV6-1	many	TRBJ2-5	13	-	CASLPYPQETQYF	TGTGCCAGCTTACCCTACCCCCAAGAGACCCAGTACTTC
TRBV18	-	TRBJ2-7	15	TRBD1	CASSHPGQGAYEQYF	TGTGCCAGCTCACACCCGGGACAGGGGGCCTACGAGCAGTACTTC
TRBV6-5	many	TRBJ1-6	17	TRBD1	CASSKGQSSSYNSPLHF	TGTGCCAGCAGTAAGGGACAGTCGAGCTCCTATAATTCACCCCTCCACTTT
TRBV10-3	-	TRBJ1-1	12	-	CAISTHQTDAFF	TGTGCCATCAGCACACATCAGACTGATGCTTTCTTT
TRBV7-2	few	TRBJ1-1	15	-	CASGRTGLRYTEAFF	TGTGCCAGCGGTCGTACAGGGTTGAGATACACTGAAGCTTTCTTT
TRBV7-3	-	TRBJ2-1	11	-	CASSQGNEQFF	TGTGCCAGCAGCCAGGGCAATGAGCAGTTCTTC
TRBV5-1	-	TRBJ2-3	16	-	CASSLEGGRGTDTQYF	TGCGCCAGCAGCTTGGAGGGGGGCAGGGGCACAGATACGCAGTATTTT
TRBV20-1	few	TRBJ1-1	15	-	CSARDARGANTEAFF	TGCAGTGCTAGAGATGCGCGGGGGGCGAACACTGAAGCTTTCTTT
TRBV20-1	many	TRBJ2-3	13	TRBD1	CSARGTGVDTQYF	TGCAGTGCCAGGGGGACAGGGGTAGATACGCAGTATTTT
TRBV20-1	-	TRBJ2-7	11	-	CSASGTYEQYF	TGCAGTGCTAGCGGTACCTACGAGCAGTACTTC